The 18 T cell receptor beta chains reported below all come from one sample, sequenced in a study of blood T cell repertoires in COVID-19. Sequencing was performed with immunoSEQ multiplex PCR; in TCRdb, only in-frame clones are kept and a portion is missing. The data contain tens of thousands of clones, about 92% of them singletons. Sequences were obtained from peripheral blood. These receptors originate from a man over 45 with acute or convalescent COVID-19.

The V and J genes are TRBV27 and TRBJ1-5; no clear D gene. This CDR3 comprises 14 residues. The germline V gene encodes CDR1 MNHEY and CDR2 SMNVEV (reference sequence). The V end was cut by 4 bases, the J end by 11 bases, with 18 bases between. The CDR3 coding sequence is TGTGCCAGCAGTTCCTGGACTACCGGCTGGGCCCAGCATTTT. This codes for CASSSWTTGWAQHF.

This chain uses TRBV19 with TRBJ1-5, with 7 nucleotides matching TRBD1. Germline-derived CDR1 and CDR2 are LNHDA and SQIVND (reference sequence). V dropped 3 bases and J dropped 0; count of bases not matched to a gene: 8. The CDR3 sequence is 17 residues long. CDR3 bases: TGTGCCAGTAGTATCCGGGACAGATACTATAGCAATCAGCCCCAGCATTTT. This gives the protein CASSIRDRYYSNQPQHF.

V is TRBV4-3 and J is TRBJ1-6; D gene uncertain. Trimming removed 4 bases at V and 5 bases at J, with 15 bases between. This CDR3 region has 16 residues. Germline CDR1 and CDR2: LGHNA and YSLEER. The CDR3 region is CASSRGHNGDNSPLHF. CDR3 sequence (DNA): TGCGCCAGCAGCCGCGGGCACAACGGTGATAATTCACCCCTCCACTTT.

In the case of this clone: The same CDR3 also results from other DNA sequences found in this sample. The J gene is TRBJ1-5, the V gene TRBV19; the match to TRBD1 covers 8 bases. J lost 2 bases, V lost 6 bases, and 3 bases had no gene match. The CDR3 is 14 residues long. Germline lookup yields CDR1 LNHDA and CDR2 SQIVND (reference sequence). The CDR3 is CASSETGGNQPQHF. The CDR3 DNA reads TGTGCCAGTAGCGAGACAGGGGGCAATCAGCCCCAGCATTTT.

This clone was picked up one time. The CDR3 reads CASSQAFASAPSYEQYF. The DNA of the CDR3 is TGTGCCAGCAGCCAAGCATTTGCTAGCGCGCCCTCCTACGAGCAGTACTTC. V is TRBV4-2 and J is TRBJ2-7; maybe TRBD2 (6 bases). Germline lookup yields CDR1 LGHNA and CDR2 YNFKEQ. Deletions cut 1 base from V and 0 bases from J, with 16 bases between. This CDR3 is built from 17 residues.

This chain links TRBV29-1 with TRBJ2-1; 9 nucleotides match TRBD2. CDR1 and CDR2 from the germline V gene are SQVTM and ANQGSEA. CDR3 length equals 16 residues. V shed 7 bases, J shed 4 bases, and the junction held 14 bases outside the gene matches. Here the CDR3 DNA reads TGCAGCGCCACTCCCCTCGAGACTAGCGGATACAATGAGCAGTTCTTC. It yields the protein CSATPLETSGYNEQFF.

A few counts support this clone. This chain links TRBV27 with TRBJ1-5, with a tentative D call TRBD1 (6 bases). CDR3 size: 16 residues. V shed 5 bases and J shed 3 bases, with 17 bases lying between them. Germline CDR1 and CDR2: MNHEY and SMNVEV (reference sequence). The CDR3: CASSPRAGVSNQPQHF. In DNA, the CDR3 is TGTGCCAGCAGTCCCCGGGCAGGGGTTTCCAATCAGCCCCAGCATTTT.

This chain joins TRBV19 and TRBJ2-5; D not resolved. Germline CDR1 and CDR2: LNHDA and SQIVND (reference sequence). The CDR3 is 12 amino acids. The V end was cut by 3 bases, the J end by 4 bases, with 6 bases between. CDR3 DNA: TGTGCCAGTAGTATGGCCAGAGAGACCCAGTACTTC. It codes for CASSMARETQYF.

The chain is built from TRBV7-2 and TRBJ2-1, with unresolved D. Germline CDR1 reads SGHTA; CDR2 reads FQGNSA. The CDR3 length is 13 residues. With 5 bases removed from V and 3 bases from J, the gap between germline ends came to 8 bases. The CDR3 nucleotides read TGTGCCAGCAGCCAGGCTATCTACAATGAGCAGTTCTTC. This encodes CASSQAIYNEQFF.

The rearrangement links TRBV2 to TRBJ1-2, with D hard to call. Germline CDR1 is SNHLY and CDR2 is FYNNEI. V lost 9 bases to trimming and J lost 4 bases, with 12 bases between them. The CDR3 extends over 12 amino acids. The CDR3 loop is CASRVGVYGYTF. In DNA, the CDR3 is TGTGCCAGTCGGGTGGGTGTCTATGGCTACACCTTC. Using reference TRBV2 and TRBJ1-2 for the parts outside the CDR3, the full variable domain is EPEVTQTPSHQVTQMGQEVILRCVPISNHLYFYWYRQILGQKVEFLVSFYNNEISEKSEIFDDQFSVERPDGSNFTLKIRSTKLEDSAMYFCASRVGVYGYTFGSGTRLTVV.

This chain links TRBV7-2 with TRBJ2-4; no firm D call. The germline CDR1 and CDR2 sequences are SGHTA and FQGNSA. V was shortened by 5 bases and J by 0 bases, with 8 bases between the two germline ends. The CDR3 totals 14 residues. The CDR3 region has the DNA TGTGCCAGCAGCCCCGCAGAAGCCAAAAACATTCAGTACTTC. Encoded protein: CASSPAEAKNIQYF.

The chain is built from TRBV29-1 and TRBJ2-1, with D perhaps TRBD1 (6 bases). Trimming cost V 5 bases and J 5 bases, with 19 bases left between them. Germline CDR1 and CDR2: SQVTM and ANQGSEA. This CDR3 spans 15 amino acids. CDR3 DNA: TGCAGCGTTCTCCCCCATGGACAGAGAGACAATGAGCAGTTCTTC. Translated: CSVLPHGQRDNEQFF.

The chain uses TRBV5-6 and TRBJ2-1, with D perhaps TRBD2 (5 bases). This CDR3 is 15 amino acids long. Germline assignment: CDR1 SGHDT and CDR2 YYEEEE. Trimming cost V 4 bases and J 2 bases, with 13 bases left between them. In DNA, the CDR3 is TGTGCCAGCAGCCCTTCTGGGAGTCCCTACAATGAGCAGTTCTTC. Protein product: CASSPSGSPYNEQFF. Drawing the rest from reference TRBV5-6 and TRBJ2-1, the complete variable domain is DAGVTQSPTHLIKTRGQQVTLRCSPKSGHDTVSWYQQALGQGPQFIFQYYEEEERQRGNFPDRFSGHQFPNYSSELNVNALLLGDSALYLCASSPSGSPYNEQFFGPGTRLTVL.

CDR3 residues: CATSKTGLAGGLGSYNEQFF. CDR3 DNA: TGTGCCACCAGTAAGACGGGACTAGCGGGGGGGTTGGGCTCCTACAATGAGCAGTTCTTC. The gene calls are TRBV24-1 and TRBJ2-1; 16 bases fit TRBD2. CDR3 length equals 20 residues. CDR1 and CDR2 from the germline V gene are KGHDR and SFDVKD. V shed 6 bases, J shed 0 bases, and the junction held 10 bases outside the gene matches.

The rearrangement links TRBV19 to TRBJ2-1; D might be TRBD2 (6 bases). Trimming shortened V by 5 bases and J by 5 bases, and 22 bases separated the two germline ends. The length of the CDR3 is 17 residues. CDR1 and CDR2 from the germline V gene are LNHDA and SQIVND (reference sequence). The CDR3 region has the DNA TGTGCCAGTAGTCCCCCTCCGGGCGGGATAAAAAACAATGAGCAGTTCTTC. Translation: CASSPPPGGIKNNEQFF.

The genes are TRBV29-1 and TRBJ2-7; TRBD2 is a possible D gene (6 bases). The CDR3 is made up of 13 amino acids. V was clipped by 4 bases and J by 2 bases, with 12 bases between them. CDR1 and CDR2 (germline): SQVTM, ANQGSEA. DNA of the CDR3: TGCAGCGTTGCCCTGGGGGGAGCCTACGAGCAGTACTTC. Its protein is CSVALGGAYEQYF.

J is TRBJ1-4 and V is TRBV5-1; D is ambiguous. The CDR3 is 15 amino acids. The V gene's germline CDR1 is SGHRS and CDR2 YFSETQ. The V and J ends lost 0 bases and 6 bases respectively, with 12 bases between them. In nucleotides, the CDR3 is TGCGCCAGCAGCTTGGAATCCGGGTTTGATGAAAAACTGTTTTTT. This sequence encodes CASSLESGFDEKLFF.

This sequence joins TRBV24-1 and TRBJ2-3, with TRBD1 identical over 7 bases. Trimming cost V 3 bases and J 2 bases; bases outside gene matches: 10. CDR3 size: 17 residues. Germline V CDR1 and CDR2: KGHDR, SFDVKD. The CDR3 DNA sequence: TGTGCCACCAGTGATCCTACAGGGGTGCCTGACACAGATACGCAGTATTTT. It yields the protein CATSDPTGVPDTDTQYF.